The clone carrying this T cell receptor beta chain was picked up many times. The antigen is not known. Time point denoted: patch test 1, 2 weeks after DPC sensitization. Regarding treatment: therapeutic diphenylcyclopropenone sensitization with weekly scalp DPC. Each patch test followed a blood draw. Total RNA extraction was carried out from unfractionated whole blood. Via MiXCR, TCRdb re-called the RACE reads, giving one row per CDR3 protein. The data hold tens of thousands of distinct CDR3 sequences, with about 9.4% observed a single time. The data were taken from a study of human T cells and chemical hapten exposure. Study-level information: The patch tests put 0.01% DPC on the skin of the upper back and were read 6 days later.

Trimming shortened V by 6 bases and J by 4 bases, and 15 bases separated the two germline ends. The CDR3 is made up of 13 amino acids. CDR1 is DFQATT and CDR2 is SNEGSKA in the germline V gene (reference sequence). Study outcomes and limitations: With regard to DPC sensitization, TCRs above 1 in 1000 frequency did not change.

This material consisted of whole blood, taken in connection with sensitization to the hapten diphenylcyclopropenone (DPC). This chain uses TRBV20-1 with TRBJ1-2; unclear D gene. The receptor comes from a woman aged 40 to 50 with alopecia areata. Some clones in this sample may be carry-over from other donors' samples. The CDR3 spells CSATGHSFYGYTF. The CDR3 nucleotides read TGCAGTGCCACCGGGCATAGCTTCTATGGCTACACCTTC.